Presented here are 28 T cell receptor beta chains from one specimen sequenced in a study of technical replicates of blood from several donors. The repertoire was sequenced with immunoSEQ multiplex PCR; TCRdb's copy has only in-frame clones and lacks some. Of 85,000 or so clones listed, approximately 95% are singletons. The sample consisted of T cells isolated from PBMCs. Receptor source: a human donor in good health.

This sequence joins TRBV7-3 and TRBJ2-2; 7 nucleotides line up with TRBD1. The CDR3 loop spans 14 amino acids. With 5 bases clipped from V and 7 bases from J, the junction kept 7 bases outside the gene matches. Germline assignment: CDR1 SGHTA and CDR2 FQGTGA. The CDR3 nucleotides are TGTGCCAGCAGCCTAGGGACAGCCGGCGGGGAGCTGTTTTTT. Protein product: CASSLGTAGGELFF.

The genes are TRBV20-1 and TRBJ1-2; D gene ambiguous. Germline V gene lookup returns CDR1 DFQATT and CDR2 SNEGSKA (reference sequence). The CDR3 runs 9 residues. Between the trimmed V and J ends, which lost 6 bases and 10 bases, there was a span of 9 bases. The CDR3 loop reads CSAPGPYTF. DNA for the CDR3: TGCAGTGCCCCCGGTCCCTACACCTTC.

This rearrangement joins TRBV29-1 to TRBJ2-5; D uncertain. Germline V gene sequence: CDR1 SQVTM, CDR2 ANQGSEA. Trimming left V 0 bases short and J 1 base short, with 21 bases between. The length of the CDR3 is 18 residues. The CDR3 region has the DNA TGCAGCGTTGAAGATGAGGTTATAATAACGCCTTCCCAAGAGACCCAGTACTTC. Encoded protein: CSVEDEVIITPSQETQYF.

The chain carries TRBV10-1 and TRBJ1-1; D is possibly TRBD1 (6 bases). CDR3 size: 15 residues. Germline V gives CDR1 WNHNN, CDR2 SYGVQD (reference sequence). Trimming removed 0 bases from V and 0 bases from J, with 8 bases in between. CDR3 DNA: TGCGCCAGCAGTGAGTCTACAGGGATGAACACTGAAGCTTTCTTT. Protein sequence: CASSESTGMNTEAFF.

This chain connects TRBV12-5 to TRBJ2-7, with 7 bases fitting TRBD2. After removal of 4 bases from V and 1 base from J, the junction contained 16 bases not matched to a gene. CDR1 and CDR2 from the germline V gene are LGHNT and FRNRAP. The CDR3 is 18 amino acids. The DNA for the CDR3 is TGTGCTAGTGGTTCACCGCAATGGGGGGGATTTAGGTCCTACGAGCAGTACTTC. Its protein product is CASGSPQWGGFRSYEQYF.

The chain uses TRBV2 and TRBJ2-2; 7 nucleotides match TRBD2. Germline-derived CDR1 and CDR2 are SNHLY and FYNNEI. The junction had 8 bases not matched to a gene; V was cut back by 7 bases and J by 6 bases. The CDR3 runs 14 residues. The CDR3 spells CASTAGESAGELFF. DNA of the CDR3: TGTGCCAGCACGGCGGGAGAGAGCGCCGGGGAGCTGTTTTTT. The variable domain in full, with the rest retrieved from reference TRBV2 and TRBJ2-2, is EPEVTQTPSHQVTQMGQEVILRCVPISNHLYFYWYRQILGQKVEFLVSFYNNEISEKSEIFDDQFSVERPDGSNFTLKIRSTKLEDSAMYFCASTAGESAGELFFGEGSRLTVL.

The chain has TRBV9 and TRBJ2-7, with 9 bases aligning to TRBD2. The CDR3 contains 15 residues. The V segment lost 0 bases and the J segment 6 bases; nucleotides outside the gene matches: 7. Germline values: CDR1 SGDLS, CDR2 YYNGEE. CDR3 nucleotides: TGTGCCAGCAGCGTAGGGAGTAGCGGGAGAGGCGAGCAGTACTTC. It yields the protein CASSVGSSGRGEQYF.

This sequence joins TRBV5-1 and TRBJ2-1, with TRBD2 identical over 9 bases. Germline lookup yields CDR1 SGHRS and CDR2 YFSETQ. The ends lost 1 base at V and 4 bases at J; junction bases unmatched: 3. This CDR3 has 15 amino acids. Written as DNA, the CDR3 is TGCGCCAGCAGCTTGAATGCGGGGGGGTACAATGAGCAGTTCTTC. Its protein is CASSLNAGGYNEQFF.

This clone was seen a few times. The CDR3 nucleotides are TGTGCCAGCAGCCCGAGTAGTGGGACAAACGAAAAACTGTTTTTT. Translation: CASSPSSGTNEKLFF. The rearrangement links TRBV7-9 to TRBJ1-4; the D gene is possibly TRBD1 (6 bases). From germline, CDR1 is SEHNR and CDR2 FQNEAQ (reference sequence). There are 15 residues in the CDR3. V was cut by 5 bases and J by 8 bases, with 18 bases left in between.

This rearrangement joins TRBV4-1 to TRBJ1-4, with D possibly matching TRBD1 (6 bases). The V gene's germline CDR1 is MGHRA and CDR2 YSYEKL. V lost 4 bases, J lost 8 bases, and 26 bases lay in between. The CDR3 loop spans 18 amino acids. CDR3 sequence (DNA): TGCGCCAGCAGCCGTATCCCGGGACACCGGCGGGGGGGAGAAAAACTGTTTTTT. Its translation: CASSRIPGHRRGGEKLFF.

CDR3 in DNA: TGTGCCAGCAGTGGACAGGGGGCTAATGAAAAACTGTTTTTT. This gives the protein CASSGQGANEKLFF. J is TRBJ1-4 and V is TRBV2; 9 bases are a match to TRBD1. The germline gives CDR1 SNHLY, CDR2 FYNNEI. With V trimmed by 4 bases and J by 3 bases, 0 bases remained unmatched. The CDR3 has 14 amino acids.

The chain is built from TRBV7-9 and TRBJ2-7; 8 bases agree with TRBD1. Germline-derived CDR1 and CDR2 are SEHNR and FQNEAQ (reference sequence). This CDR3 is 15 amino acids long. Trimming at V came to 5 bases and at J to 6 bases, leaving 12 bases not matched to a gene. CDR3 DNA: TGTGCCAGCAGCCCAGTGACAGGGGTGGTTTTCGAGCAGTACTTC. Amino acids: CASSPVTGVVFEQYF.

The rearrangement uses TRBV10-3 and TRBJ1-6, with 7 bases lining up with TRBD1. Trimming at V came to 4 bases and at J to 10 bases, leaving 7 bases not matched to a gene. Germline V gene sequence: CDR1 ENHRY, CDR2 SYGVKD. The CDR3 has 14 residues. CDR3 region: CAISARQGYSPLHF. The CDR3 nucleotides are TGTGCCATCAGTGCCAGACAGGGTTACTCACCCCTCCACTTT.

The chain employs TRBV7-9 and TRBJ2-2; 7 nucleotides match TRBD2. Germline-derived CDR1 and CDR2 are SEHNR and FQNEAQ (reference sequence). The CDR3 is 15 residues long. Unmatched junction bases numbered 1, after V lost 2 bases and J lost 1 base. DNA for the CDR3: TGTGCCAGCAGCTTATGGACTAGGAACACCGGGGAGCTGTTTTTT. It yields the protein CASSLWTRNTGELFF.

The chain links TRBV30 to TRBJ1-4, with 12 bases matching TRBD1. The CDR3 runs to 18 residues. Losses at the gene ends were 7 bases for V and 8 bases for J; bases not matched to a gene: 20. Germline V gives CDR1 GTSNPN, CDR2 SVGIG (reference sequence). For the CDR3, the DNA is TGTGCCTCTACACTCACGGGACAGGGGGCGATCCTTGAAGAAAAACTGTTTTTT. It translates to CASTLTGQGAILEEKLFF.

The chain uses TRBV29-1 and TRBJ2-3, with D perhaps TRBD1 (5 bases). V lost 0 bases to trimming and J lost 4 bases, with 14 bases between them. The CDR3 has 15 amino acids. Germline loops: CDR1 SQVTM, CDR2 ANQGSEA. CDR3 loop: CSVEDPGTGPDTQYF. The CDR3 DNA reads as TGCAGCGTTGAAGATCCAGGAACAGGCCCAGATACGCAGTATTTT.

This clone was seen once. The CDR3 loop reads CATGMTSSRFDIQYF. As DNA, the CDR3 is TGTGCCACCGGTATGACAAGTAGTCGCTTCGACATTCAGTACTTC. The chain couples TRBV6-4 to TRBJ2-4; no definite D call. This CDR3 comprises 15 residues. Germline CDR1 is MRHNA and CDR2 is SNTAGT. V lost 10 bases, J lost 8 bases, and 24 bases lay in between.

The CDR3 region is CASSAGQRGSYEQYF. CDR3 coding DNA: TGCGCCAGCAGCGCGGGACAGAGGGGATCCTACGAGCAGTACTTC. This chain uses TRBV4-1 with TRBJ2-7, with D perhaps matching TRBD1 (7 bases). Looked up from germline, CDR1 is MGHRA and CDR2 is YSYEKL. Deletions cut 5 bases from V and 1 base from J, with 15 bases between. CDR3 length: 15 amino acids.

This clone has a single count. The rearrangement joins TRBV5-1 to TRBJ2-1; the match to TRBD1 covers 7 bases. This CDR3 region has 16 residues. Trimming at V came to 4 bases and at J to 0 bases, leaving 7 bases not matched to a gene. The V gene's germline CDR1 is SGHRS and CDR2 YFSETQ. The CDR3 coding sequence is TGCGCCAGCAGCACCCGGGACAGTGACTCCTACAATGAGCAGTTCTTC. Its protein is CASSTRDSDSYNEQFF. The complete variable domain, with remaining parts taken from reference TRBV5-1 and TRBJ2-1, reads KAGVTQTPRYLIKTRGQQVTLSCSPISGHRSVSWYQQTPGQGLQFLFEYFSETQRNKGNFPGRFSGRQFSNSRSEMNVSTLELGDSALYLCASSTRDSDSYNEQFFGPGTRLTVL.

The V gene is TRBV29-1, the J gene TRBJ2-2, with D perhaps TRBD2 (5 bases). Germline lookup yields CDR1 SQVTM and CDR2 ANQGSEA. Trimming left V 2 bases short and J 2 bases short, with 9 bases between. CDR3 size: 14 residues. The CDR3 DNA follows: TGCAGCGTTGAAATGGGGAGTAACACCGGGGAGCTGTTTTTT. It codes for CSVEMGSNTGELFF.

This chain links TRBV4-1 with TRBJ1-4; 9 bases align to TRBD1. J gave up 5 bases and V 1 base, and 5 bases lay outside the gene matches. Germline CDR1 MGHRA, CDR2 YSYEKL. There are 16 residues in the CDR3. The CDR3 is CASSQVPGTGNEKLFF. The CDR3 bases are TGCGCCAGCAGCCAAGTTCCCGGGACAGGGAATGAAAAACTGTTTTTT.

This rearrangement joins TRBV4-2 to TRBJ2-3, with D tentatively TRBD2 (6 bases). Germline CDR1 LGHNA, CDR2 YNFKEQ. The CDR3 contains 18 residues. The V end was cut by 0 bases, the J end by 0 bases, with 16 bases between. Written as DNA, the CDR3 is TGTGCCAGCAGCCAAGATGGGACTGCAAAATATAGCACAGATACGCAGTATTTT. This encodes CASSQDGTAKYSTDTQYF.

The chain has TRBV9 and TRBJ2-5; 7 bases agree with TRBD2. The ends lost 3 bases at V and 2 bases at J; junction bases unmatched: 7. The CDR3 has 15 amino acids. From germline, CDR1 is SGDLS and CDR2 YYNGEE. The CDR3 is CASSAQTAGQETQYF. In DNA, the CDR3 is TGTGCCAGCAGCGCCCAGACAGCGGGGCAAGAGACCCAGTACTTC.

This chain joins TRBV4-1 and TRBJ1-3, with D unresolved. Trimming left V 4 bases short and J 4 bases short, with 17 bases between. The CDR3 length is 16 residues. Germline V CDR1 and CDR2: MGHRA, YSYEKL. The CDR3 bases are TGCGCCAGCAGCCCGTGGGCAGTTACCCCCGGAAACACCATATATTTT. Its translation: CASSPWAVTPGNTIYF.

The chain links TRBV30 to TRBJ2-2, with D tentatively TRBD2 (7 bases). Germline CDR1 and CDR2: GTSNPN and SVGIG (reference sequence). CDR3 length: 14 residues. Trimming removed 8 bases from V and 6 bases from J, with 19 bases in between. Written as DNA, the CDR3 is TGTGCCCGTCAGGGGAGGGCGATGGCCGGGGAGCTGTTTTTT. This encodes CARQGRAMAGELFF.

The chain links TRBV2 to TRBJ2-7; D is ambiguous. Germline V gene lookup returns CDR1 SNHLY and CDR2 FYNNEI. The V and J ends lost 5 bases and 1 base respectively, with 6 bases between them. The CDR3 has 12 amino acids. Here the CDR3 reads CASSLTSYEQYF. CDR3 coding DNA: TGTGCCAGCAGTCTAACTTCCTACGAGCAGTACTTC.

The sample holds one count of this clone. The rearrangement links TRBV28 to TRBJ2-7; 7 bases are shared with TRBD2. CDR1 and CDR2 from the germline V gene are MDHEN and SYDVKM. The CDR3 consists of 13 residues. Unmatched junction bases numbered 11, after V lost 3 bases and J lost 12 bases. The CDR3 spells CASSFGLAVTSYF. CDR3 in DNA: TGTGCCAGCAGTTTCGGGCTAGCGGTAACGTCGTACTTC.

The rearrangement uses TRBV7-9 and TRBJ1-6; 7 bases line up with TRBD1. The CDR3 is 15 amino acids. J lost 7 bases, V lost 4 bases, and 7 bases had no gene match. Per germline, CDR1 SEHNR and CDR2 FQNEAQ (reference sequence). CDR3 region: CASSYSGQPNSPLHF. DNA of the CDR3: TGTGCCAGCAGCTACTCGGGACAGCCGAATTCACCCCTCCACTTT.